This paragraph reports one TCR beta chain. Its antigen target is currently unknown. No base qualities exist here, and no much larger clone lies one base off it. The collaborating institutions used their own protocols to collect whole blood in K2EDTA tubes. Collaborator samples were shipped for TCRbeta analysis as frozen whole blood, isolated PBMCs, or DNA extracted from either sample type. This sample was included in a study of blood T cell repertoires in COVID-19 (dated by TCRdb to the early 2020s). As for the study more broadly: Collaborator samples came from the United States, Italy and Spain and covered acute and convalescent phases of COVID-19. The material from the prospective study consisted of cDNA or gDNA derived from T cells, B-cell-depleted T cells, or PBMCs. Samples were obtained from the ongoing ImmuneRACE study (first 160 participants) and from approximately 1,200 subjects provided by 6 global collaborators. Deeply sampled blood TCRbeta repertoires from subjects exposed to, actively infected with, or recovered from COVID-19 were included in the dataset. A freely available public database, intended as a resource for researchers studying the immune response to SARS-CoV-2, is where the repertoires were released. Sample metadata almost always included a de-identified subject ID, COVID-19 status, age in years and sex. Where HLA class I and class II types were available, the types were taken from metadata supplied by the sample provider, not from assay-based typing. What the research found in general, with its limitations: The quantity of clinical and demographic metadata differed by source and by participant and was supplied without curation.

The CDR3, cysteine through phenylalanine, is 14 amino acids long. Only CDR3 DNA remains: 42 bases, in frame from the first base. Relative to germline, V is 3 bases shorter and J is 14 bases shorter, with 22 bases between their ends. The germline V gene specifies SGDLS as CDR1 and YYNGEE as CDR2. TCRbeta CDR3 regions were amplified from genomic DNA using the immunoSEQ Assay, a bias-controlled multiplex PCR. Concerning the study's data processing: The number of nucleated cells in each sample was estimated by amplification of reference gene primers within the assay. Sequence reads were collapsed and filtered to measure the absolute abundance of every unique TCRbeta CDR3 rearrangement. For each sample, productive Simpson clonality was calculated as the square root of Simpson's diversity index across productive rearrangements. Imported from immuneACCESS, the table was reduced by TCRdb to in-frame sequences with V and J called. These copies leave out some clones; in studies compared against another copy, an unresolved V gene accounts for under half, and the cause of the remainder is not known. V, J and clone size reflect that table, while D and trimming were determined from the DNA. This sample has fewer than 120,000 clones in its table, and roughly 79% of those were observed once. The ten top clones hold 16% of the sample.

The TCR was taken from a woman older than 75 with active or convalescent COVID-19. The sample taken for sequencing was peripheral blood. Recombination joined TRBV9 with TRBJ2-3; perhaps TRBD2 is the D gene, with 6 bases matching. The CDR3 reads as follows: CASSETAGPNPRYF. DNA sequence: TGTGCCAGCAGCGAGACGGCGGGACCTAACCCCCGGTATTTT.